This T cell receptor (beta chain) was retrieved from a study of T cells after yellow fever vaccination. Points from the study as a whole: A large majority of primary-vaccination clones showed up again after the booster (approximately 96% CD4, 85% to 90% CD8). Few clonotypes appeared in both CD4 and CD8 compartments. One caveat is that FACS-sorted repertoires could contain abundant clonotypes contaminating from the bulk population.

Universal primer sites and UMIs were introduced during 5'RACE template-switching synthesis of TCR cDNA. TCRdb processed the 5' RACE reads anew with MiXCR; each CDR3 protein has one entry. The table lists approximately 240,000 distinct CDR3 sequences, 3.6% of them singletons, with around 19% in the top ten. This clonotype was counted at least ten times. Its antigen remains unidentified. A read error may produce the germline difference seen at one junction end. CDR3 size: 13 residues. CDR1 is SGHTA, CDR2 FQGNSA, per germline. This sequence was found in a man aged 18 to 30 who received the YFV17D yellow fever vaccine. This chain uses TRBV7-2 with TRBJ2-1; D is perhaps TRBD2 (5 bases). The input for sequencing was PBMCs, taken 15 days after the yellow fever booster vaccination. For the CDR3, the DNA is TGCGCCAGCAGCCCCGGGACCTACAATGAGCAGTTCTTC. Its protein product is CASSPGTYNEQFF.